This record covers a single T cell receptor beta chain. From germline, CDR1 is LGHNA and CDR2 YNFKEQ. The CDR3 covers 15 residues. Between the trimmed V and J ends, which lost 4 bases and 2 bases, there was a span of 12 bases. These data come from a study of blood T cell repertoires in COVID-19. Across the whole study: The United States, Italy and Spain were the sources of the acute and convalescent COVID-19 samples. T cells, B-cell-depleted T cells, or PBMCs supplied cDNA or gDNA.

Per the authors' pipeline: Nucleated cell number was recorded as an estimate derived from reference gene primer amplification. The table came from immunoSEQ multiplex PCR; TCRdb's copy has only in-frame clones and leaves some out. V, J and clone size were drawn from that table, and D and trimming were deduced from the DNA. This sample has 200,000 to 300,000 clones, with 88% found just once. The TCR comes from a man in his 60s who had recovered from COVID-19. The chain is built from TRBV4-2 and TRBJ1-3; TRBD1 is a possible D gene (6 bases). The sequenced sample was peripheral blood. The CDR3 sequence: CASSPGGGPGNTIYF. The CDR3, as DNA: TGTGCCAGCAGCCCTGGGGGGGGGCCTGGAAACACCATATATTTT.